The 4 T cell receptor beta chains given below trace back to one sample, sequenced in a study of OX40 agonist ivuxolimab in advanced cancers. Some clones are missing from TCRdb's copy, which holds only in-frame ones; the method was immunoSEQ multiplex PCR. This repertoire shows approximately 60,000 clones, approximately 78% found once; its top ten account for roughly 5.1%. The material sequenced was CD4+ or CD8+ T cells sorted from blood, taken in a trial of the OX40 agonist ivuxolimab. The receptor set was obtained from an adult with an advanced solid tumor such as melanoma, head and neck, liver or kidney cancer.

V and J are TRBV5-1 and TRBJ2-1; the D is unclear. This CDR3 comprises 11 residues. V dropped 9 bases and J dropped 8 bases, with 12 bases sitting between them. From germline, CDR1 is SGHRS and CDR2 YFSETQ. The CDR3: CATKEGDEQFF. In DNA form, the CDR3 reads TGCGCCACCAAGGAAGGAGATGAGCAGTTCTTC.

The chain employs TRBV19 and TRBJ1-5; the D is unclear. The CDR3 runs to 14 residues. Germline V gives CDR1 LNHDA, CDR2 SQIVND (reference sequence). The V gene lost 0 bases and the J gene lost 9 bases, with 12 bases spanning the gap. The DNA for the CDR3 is TGTGCCAGTAGTATAGAATTCCCCACGGCGCCCCAGCATTTT. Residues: CASSIEFPTAPQHF.

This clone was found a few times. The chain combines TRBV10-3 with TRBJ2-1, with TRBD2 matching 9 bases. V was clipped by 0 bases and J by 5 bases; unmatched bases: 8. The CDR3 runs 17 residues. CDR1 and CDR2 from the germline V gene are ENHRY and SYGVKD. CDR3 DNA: TGTGCCATCAGTGAGTCGAGGGCTAGCGGGGACAACAATGAGCAGTTCTTC. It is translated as CAISESRASGDNNEQFF.

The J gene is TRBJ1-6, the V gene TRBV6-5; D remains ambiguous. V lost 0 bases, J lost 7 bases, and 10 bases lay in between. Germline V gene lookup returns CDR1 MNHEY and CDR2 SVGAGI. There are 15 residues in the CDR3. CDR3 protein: CASSYSTVVNSPLHF. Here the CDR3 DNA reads TGTGCCAGCAGTTACTCGACGGTGGTAAATTCACCCCTCCACTTT.